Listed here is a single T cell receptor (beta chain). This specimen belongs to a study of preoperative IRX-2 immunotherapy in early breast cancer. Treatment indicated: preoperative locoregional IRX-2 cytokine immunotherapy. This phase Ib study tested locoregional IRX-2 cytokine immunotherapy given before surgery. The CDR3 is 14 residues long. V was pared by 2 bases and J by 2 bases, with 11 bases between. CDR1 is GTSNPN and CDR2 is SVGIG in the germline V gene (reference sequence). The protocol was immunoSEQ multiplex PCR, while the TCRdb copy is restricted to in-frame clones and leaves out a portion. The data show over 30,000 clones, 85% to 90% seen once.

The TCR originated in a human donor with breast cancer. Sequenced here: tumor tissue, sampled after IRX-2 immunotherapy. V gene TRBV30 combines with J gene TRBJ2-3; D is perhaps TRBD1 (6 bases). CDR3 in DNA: TGTGCCTGGAGTTGGGGACAACACACAGATACGCAGTATTTT. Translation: CAWSWGQHTDTQYF.